This T cell receptor (beta chain) was identified in a study of shared clonotypes between healthy human individuals. Details on this clone: Other DNA sequences in the same sample also yield this CDR3.

The CDR3 spans 12 residues. Germline CDR1 and CDR2: SGHRS and YFSETQ. Trimming removed 6 bases from V and 0 bases from J, with 5 bases in between. Clones were sequenced by immunoSEQ multiplex PCR, and TCRdb holds only the in-frame ones, with some missing. Here the sample spans 2 million to 3 million clones, over 85% being singletons. The genes are TRBV5-1 and TRBJ2-3; D not resolved. The sequencing input was naive CD4+ T cells from PBMCs. As for subset: CD45RA+ positively selected. This clonotype originated in a man between 18 and 35 years old in good health. Some clones in this sample may be carry-over from other donors' samples. The CDR3 DNA reads as TGCGCCAGCACGGCTAGCACAGATACGCAGTATTTT. Translated: CASTASTDTQYF.